These T cell receptor beta chains were read from a single sample in a study of cytomegalovirus exposure and HLA in healthy donors. The table came from immunoSEQ multiplex PCR; TCRdb's copy has only in-frame clones and leaves some out. The sample has around 150,000 clones; more than 55% are singletons. Sequenced material: PBMCs. The receptor set was obtained from a woman in her fifties or sixties in good health and CMV-seronegative. Both conserved end residues are part of each CDR3. D genes are given only for firm matches. Size is omitted from some rows. Given values are once, few, many or a class for expanded clones.

D gene,clone size,V gene,J gene,CDR3 protein,CDR3 DNA
-,-,TRBV19,TRBJ1-4,CASSPVRSEKLFF,TGTGCCAGTAGTCCAGTTCGGAGTGAAAAACTGTTTTTT
-,-,TRBV11-2,TRBJ1-2,CASSVDRNYGYTF,TGTGCCAGCAGCGTGGACAGAAACTATGGCTACACCTTC
-,-,TRBV7-2,TRBJ2-7,CASSTTGGGPYEQYF,TGTGCCAGCAGCACCACCGGTGGAGGGCCCTACGAGCAGTACTTC
TRBD1,-,TRBV7-3,TRBJ1-1,CASSLSGQGRKGTEAFF,TGTGCCAGCAGCTTAAGCGGACAGGGGAGGAAAGGCACTGAAGCTTTCTTT
TRBD2,-,TRBV7-2,TRBJ2-1,CASSRMGEGPGNEQFF,TGTGCCAGCAGCCGGATGGGGGAGGGCCCGGGCAATGAGCAGTTCTTC
-,few,TRBV4-3,TRBJ1-6,CASSQEASNSPLHF,TGCGCCAGCAGCCAAGAGGCCTCGAATTCACCCCTCCACTTT
-,-,TRBV7-2,TRBJ1-4,CASSLGAGVRTNEKLFF,TGTGCCAGCAGCTTAGGCGCAGGGGTTAGAACTAATGAAAAACTGTTTTTT
-,-,TRBV6-1,TRBJ2-3,CASTSGGWDTQYF,TGTGCCAGCACTTCGGGGGGCTGGGATACGCAGTATTTT
-,-,TRBV6-1,TRBJ2-5,CASSGGVQETQYF,TGTGCCAGCAGTGGCGGGGTGCAGGAGACCCAGTACTTC
TRBD1,-,TRBV6-1,TRBJ2-1,CASSAVLLVGQGNNEQFF,TGTGCCAGCAGTGCGGTTCTCTTAGTCGGACAGGGGAACAATGAGCAGTTCTTC
-,-,TRBV19,TRBJ1-2,CASSIGTENYGYTF,TGTGCCAGTAGTATAGGGACAGAGAACTATGGCTACACCTTC
-,once,TRBV7-2,TRBJ2-7,CASSLDFQSFSYEQYF,TGTGCCAGCAGCTTAGATTTCCAGTCCTTTTCCTACGAGCAGTACTTC
TRBD2,-,TRBV7-8,TRBJ2-5,CASSLARGGETQYF,TGTGCCAGCAGCTTAGCGCGGGGGGGAGAGACCCAGTACTTC
TRBD1,-,TRBV28,TRBJ1-2,CASFDRGHQLGSYGYTF,TGTGCCAGTTTCGACAGGGGCCACCAGTTAGGTAGCTATGGCTACACCTTC
-,-,TRBV28,TRBJ1-2,CASSFRGLSGGYTF,TGTGCCAGCAGTTTCAGGGGACTATCTGGGGGCTACACCTTC
TRBD2,-,TRBV6-4,TRBJ2-3,CASSEGLLTDTQYF,TGTGCCAGCAGTGAGGGACTACTCACAGATACGCAGTATTTT
TRBD2,-,TRBV5-4,TRBJ2-1,CASSLSGGALDEQFF,TGTGCCAGCAGCCTTAGCGGGGGGGCCCTTGATGAGCAGTTCTTC
TRBD2,-,TRBV5-6,TRBJ2-5,CASSLALAGGETQYF,TGTGCCAGCAGCTTGGCCCTAGCGGGAGGAGAGACCCAGTACTTC
TRBD2,-,TRBV4-1,TRBJ2-1,CASSSSSGREQFF,TGCGCCAGCAGCTCCTCTAGCGGGAGGGAGCAGTTCTTC
-,few,TRBV7-3,TRBJ2-5,CASSLTSGIQETQYF,TGTGCCAGCAGCTTAACCTCCGGGATTCAAGAGACCCAGTACTTC
TRBD2,-,TRBV2,TRBJ2-2,CAGGTSGNTGELFF,TGTGCCGGGGGGACTAGCGGGAACACCGGGGAGCTGTTTTTT
-,few,TRBV20-1,TRBJ2-3,CSAREPGTQYF,TGCAGTGCTAGAGAGCCCGGGACGCAGTATTTT
-,-,TRBV5-1,TRBJ1-1,CASSLNRQGTEAFF,TGCGCCAGCAGCTTGAACAGGCAAGGAACTGAAGCTTTCTTT
-,-,TRBV6-5,TRBJ1-6,CASKIAAGASPLHF,TGTGCCAGCAAAATCGCAGCAGGGGCTTCACCCCTCCACTTT
-,few,TRBV21-1,TRBJ2-1,CASSKAPKDYISDEQFF,TGTGCCAGCAGCAAAGCGCCCAAGGACTACATTTCGGATGAGCAGTTCTTC
-,-,TRBV7-2,TRBJ1-3,CASRNTGSGNTIYF,TGTGCCAGCAGAAACACGGGCTCTGGAAACACCATATATTTT
TRBD2,-,TRBV6-5,TRBJ2-5,CASSYSTLAGVETQYF,TGTGCCAGCAGTTACTCGACCCTAGCGGGAGTAGAGACCCAGTACTTC
TRBD2,-,TRBV4-2,TRBJ2-5,CASSQDLLLTTSDRETQYF,TGTGCCAGCAGCCAAGATCTTCTATTAACGACTAGCGATAGAGAGACCCAGTACTTC
-,-,TRBV21-1,TRBJ1-1,CASSKAAPDRVGAFF,TGTGCCAGCAGCAAAGCAGCCCCGGACAGGGTCGGAGCTTTCTTT
-,few,TRBV4-1,TRBJ2-6,CASSQVASSSGANVLTF,TGCGCCAGCAGCCAAGTAGCCAGCAGCTCTGGGGCCAACGTCCTGACTTTC
-,-,TRBV7-6,TRBJ2-2,CASSLIRIGAGNTGELFF,TGTGCCAGCAGCTTAATCAGGATCGGGGCGGGAAACACCGGGGAGCTGTTTTTT
TRBD1,-,TRBV18,TRBJ2-5,CASSPRRQGFGETQYF,TGTGCCAGCTCACCACGGCGACAGGGGTTCGGCGAGACCCAGTACTTC
TRBD1,-,TRBV10-1,TRBJ2-7,CASAPGTGCFDEQYF,TGCGCCAGTGCTCCCGGGACAGGGTGTTTCGACGAGCAGTACTTC
-,-,TRBV7-9,TRBJ2-2,CASSLVKGELFF,TGTGCCAGCAGTCTAGTGAAGGGGGAGCTGTTTTTT
-,few,TRBV6-5,TRBJ2-3,CASSYEVASRDTQYF,TGTGCCAGCAGTTACGAGGTGGCTAGCAGAGATACGCAGTATTTT
TRBD1,once,TRBV18,TRBJ2-7,CASSLGQSSYEQYF,TGTGCCAGCTCCCTGGGACAGTCCTCCTACGAGCAGTACTTC
TRBD2,-,TRBV19,TRBJ2-4,CASSHTSGKPNIQYF,TGTGCCAGTAGTCATACTAGCGGGAAGCCCAACATTCAGTACTTC
-,-,TRBV18,TRBJ1-4,CASSMRETNEKLFF,TGTGCCAGCTCCATGAGGGAAACTAATGAAAAACTGTTTTTT
-,-,TRBV10-3,TRBJ1-1,CATMAYGGSNTEAFF,TGTGCCACGATGGCATACGGGGGATCGAACACTGAAGCTTTCTTT
-,-,TRBV7-2,TRBJ2-7,CASSLIGGGPYEQYF,TGTGCCAGCAGCCTCATAGGGGGGGGCCCCTACGAGCAGTACTTC
-,few,TRBV4-1,TRBJ1-3,CASSPGDLGNTIYF,TGCGCCAGCAGCCCGGGGGATTTGGGAAACACCATATATTTT
TRBD2,-,TRBV7-2,TRBJ2-5,CASSRDHSGSGETQYF,TGTGCCAGCAGTCGGGACCATAGCGGGAGCGGAGAGACCCAGTACTTC
TRBD2,-,TRBV13,TRBJ2-7,CASSWGGLAGYEQYF,TGTGCCAGCAGCTGGGGCGGGCTAGCGGGCTACGAGCAGTACTTC
TRBD1,-,TRBV7-3,TRBJ2-3,CASSDGTGSADTQYF,TGTGCCAGCAGCGATGGGACAGGGAGCGCAGATACGCAGTATTTT
-,-,TRBV9,TRBJ1-3,CASSVGSSGNTIYF,TGTGCCAGCAGCGTAGGGAGCTCTGGAAACACCATATATTTT
-,few,TRBV21-1,TRBJ2-7,CASNPHCTGEQYF,TGTGCCAGCAACCCCCACTGTACGGGCGAGCAGTACTTC
-,-,TRBV25-1,TRBJ2-2,CASSALLSGELFF,TGTGCCAGCAGTGCTCTCTTGTCCGGGGAGCTGTTTTTT